The present T cell receptor (beta chain) was sequenced within a study of graft-versus-host responses after intestinal transplantation. Overall study: Tacrolimus and steroids were given for around 3 years to all recipients after anti-thymocyte globulin induction.

Sequencing was performed with immunoSEQ multiplex PCR; in TCRdb, only in-frame clones are kept and a portion is missing. This sample has 60,000 to 80,000 clones, with 90% found just once. Germline values: CDR1 SQVTM, CDR2 ANQGSEA. CDR3 size: 14 residues. V lost 1 base to trimming and J lost 1 base, with 11 bases between them. Points on this clone: No antigen is known for it.

Findings and caveats of the study: Individuals who had graft-donor T cell macrochimerism had allografts that showed high graft-versus-host to host-versus-graft clonal ratios. Peak GvH clone levels in circulation were associated with early post-transplant HvG declines. GvH clones turned up in recipient marrow; some had shown up first in ileum or blood.

This chain connects TRBV29-1 to TRBJ2-7, with a possible D match to TRBD2 (5 bases). Sequences were derived from unstimulated CD8+ T cells sorted from spleen or lymph node cells, sampled before intestinal transplant. The TCR sequence derives from a human donor who received an intestinal transplant. CDR3 sequence reads: CSVEGIGGSYEQYF. The CDR3 bases are TGCAGCGTTGAAGGTATCGGAGGTTCCTACGAGCAGTACTTC.